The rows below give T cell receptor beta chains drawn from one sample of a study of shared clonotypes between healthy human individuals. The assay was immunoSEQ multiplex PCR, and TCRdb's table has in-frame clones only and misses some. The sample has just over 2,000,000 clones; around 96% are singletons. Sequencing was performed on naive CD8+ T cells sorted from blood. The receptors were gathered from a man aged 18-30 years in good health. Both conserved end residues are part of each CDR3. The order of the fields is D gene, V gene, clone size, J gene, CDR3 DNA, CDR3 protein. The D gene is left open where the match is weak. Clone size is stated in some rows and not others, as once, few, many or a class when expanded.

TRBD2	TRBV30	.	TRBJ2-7	TGTGCCTGGAACGAGGGACTAGCGGACGAGCAGTACTTC	CAWNEGLADEQYF
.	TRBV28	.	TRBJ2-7	TGTGCCAGCAGTTGGGCAGAGACCTACGAGCAGTACTTC	CASSWAETYEQYF
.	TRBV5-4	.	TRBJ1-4	TGTGCCAGCAGCTTGGTTGGTTTGGGGGCAACTAATGAAAAACTGTTTTTT	CASSLVGLGATNEKLFF
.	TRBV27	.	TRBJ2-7	TGTGCCAGCAGTTATCTAGAGGGATTGGGCGAGCAGTACTTC	CASSYLEGLGEQYF
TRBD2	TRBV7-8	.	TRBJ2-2	TGTGCCAGCAGCTCCGGACTAGCGGGAGACCTCCTTCGGGGCACCGGGGAGCTGTTTTTT	CASSSGLAGDLLRGTGELFF
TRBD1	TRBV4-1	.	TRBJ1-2	TGCGCCAGCAGCCTACTTGGGGACAGCGACTATGGCTACACCTTC	CASSLLGDSDYGYTF
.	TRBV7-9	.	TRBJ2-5	TGTGCCAGCAGCCAGCAAGAGACCCAGTACTTC	CASSQQETQYF
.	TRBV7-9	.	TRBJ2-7	TGTGCCAGCAGCTTAGAGGGGCTCCCTTACGAGCAGTACTTC	CASSLEGLPYEQYF
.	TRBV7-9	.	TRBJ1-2	TGTGCCAGCAGCTTACTACAGCCCTATGGCTACACCTTC	CASSLLQPYGYTF
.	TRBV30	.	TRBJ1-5	TGTGCCTGGGATTTGGGGGGCGGGAATCAGCCCCAGCATTTT	CAWDLGGGNQPQHF
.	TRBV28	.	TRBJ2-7	TGTGCCAGCAGTTTACCCTCCTCTTCAGCCTACGAGCAGTACTTC	CASSLPSSSAYEQYF
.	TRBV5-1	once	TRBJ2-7	TGCGCCAGCAGCTTGGAGATAGGGGGGAGCTCCTACGAGCAGTACTTC	CASSLEIGGSSYEQYF
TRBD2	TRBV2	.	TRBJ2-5	TGTGCCAGCAGTGAAATCCCGGGACTAAAAGAGACCCAGTACTTC	CASSEIPGLKETQYF
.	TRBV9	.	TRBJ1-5	TGTGCCAGCAGCGTAGTACCCGATCAGCCCCAGCATTTT	CASSVVPDQPQHF
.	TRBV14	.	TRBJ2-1	TGTGCCAGCAGCCCGGCCCTAAATGAGCAGTTCTTC	CASSPALNEQFF
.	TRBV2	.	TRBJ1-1	TGTGCCAGCAGGCAAGACCCGACCGGTGAAGCTTTCTTT	CASRQDPTGEAFF
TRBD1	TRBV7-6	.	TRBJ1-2	TGTGCCAGCAGCCTCGGCCCGGGACAGGGGGCGGGTGGCTACACCTTC	CASSLGPGQGAGGYTF
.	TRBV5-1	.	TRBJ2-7	TGCGCCAGCAATACTGATGACGTAACCTACGAGCAGTACTTC	CASNTDDVTYEQYF
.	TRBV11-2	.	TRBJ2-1	TGTGCCAGCAGCTTGTCGGCAGCGGGTTCCTACAATGAGCAGTTCTTC	CASSLSAAGSYNEQFF
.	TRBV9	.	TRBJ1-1	TGTGCCAGCAGGCCCCCCAGGGACACTGAAGCTTTCTTT	CASRPPRDTEAFF
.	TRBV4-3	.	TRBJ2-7	TGCGCCAGCAGCCAGGTTCTGGGTTCCTCCTACGAGCAGTACTTC	CASSQVLGSSYEQYF
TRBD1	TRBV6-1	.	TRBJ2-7	TGTGCCAGCAGTGTGGGACAGACGTACGAGCAGTACTTC	CASSVGQTYEQYF
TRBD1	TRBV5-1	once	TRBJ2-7	TGCGCCAGCAGCTTGATGGACAGGGGTTGGGAGCAGTACTTC	CASSLMDRGWEQYF
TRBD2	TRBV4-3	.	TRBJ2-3	TGCGCCAGCAGCCAAGATCGGACTAGCGGGATAACAGATACGCAGTATTTT	CASSQDRTSGITDTQYF
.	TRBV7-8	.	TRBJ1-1	TGTGCCAGCAGTCCTGATAACACTGAAGCTTTCTTT	CASSPDNTEAFF
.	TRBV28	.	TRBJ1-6	TGTGCCAGCAGTCTACCCGGGACGAATCATAATTCACCCCTCCACTTT	CASSLPGTNHNSPLHF
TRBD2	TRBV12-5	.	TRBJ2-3	TGTGCTAGTGGTTTTAAGACTAGCGGGAGAGGGTGGTCAGATACGCAGTATTTT	CASGFKTSGRGWSDTQYF
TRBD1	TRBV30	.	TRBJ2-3	TGTGCCTGGAGCTCAGGACAGGGGAGTATCGCAGATACGCAGTATTTT	CAWSSGQGSIADTQYF
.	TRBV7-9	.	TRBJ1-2	TGTGCCAGCAGCTTAGCGCTTGGGTCACTGAACTATGGCTACACCTTC	CASSLALGSLNYGYTF
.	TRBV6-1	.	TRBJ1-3	TGTGCCAGCAGTGAAGCCGGACAGTACCCTGGAAACACCATATATTTT	CASSEAGQYPGNTIYF
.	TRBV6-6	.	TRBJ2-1	TGTGCCAGCAGCCTTGCCATAAGCTCCTACAATGAGCAGTTCTTC	CASSLAISSYNEQFF
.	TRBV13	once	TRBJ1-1	TGTGCCAGCAGCTTAGATAGGGGAACTGAAGCTTTCTTT	CASSLDRGTEAFF
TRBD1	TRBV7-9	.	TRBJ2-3	TGTGCCAGCAGCCGCCGGGACAGGGACACAGATACGCAGTATTTT	CASSRRDRDTDTQYF
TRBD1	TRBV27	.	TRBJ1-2	TGTGCCAGCAGCAAGCGACAGGGGGCGCTGGGCTACACCTTC	CASSKRQGALGYTF
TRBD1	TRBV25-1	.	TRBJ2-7	TGTGCCTCCAGGGCCCTGGGACAGGGGGAGAACGAGCAGTACTTC	CASRALGQGENEQYF
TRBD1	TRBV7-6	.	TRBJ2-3	TGTGCCAGCAGCTTAGCCGACAGGGGTTATGGCACAGATACGCAGTATTTT	CASSLADRGYGTDTQYF
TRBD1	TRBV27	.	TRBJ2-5	TGTGCCAGCCTTACTGATCAACTTGGGACAGAAAAAGAGACCCAGTACTTC	CASLTDQLGTEKETQYF
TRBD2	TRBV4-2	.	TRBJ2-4	TGTGCCAGCAGCCAAGAAATTGGCGGGGGGGCGTACATTCAGTACTTC	CASSQEIGGGAYIQYF
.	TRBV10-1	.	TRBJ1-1	TGCGCCAGCAGTGAGTCGATTTGGCCCCACGACACTGAAGCTTTCTTT	CASSESIWPHDTEAFF
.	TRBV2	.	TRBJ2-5	TGTGCCAGCGAGGACATGTACCAAGAGACCCAGTACTTC	CASEDMYQETQYF
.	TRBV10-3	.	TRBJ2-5	TGTGCCATCAGTGGGACCAGTAAGCAAGAGACCCAGTACTTC	CAISGTSKQETQYF
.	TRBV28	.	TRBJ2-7	TGTGCCAGCAATTTCTCGCCGGGACGTATGAGCTCCTACGAGCAGTACTTC	CASNFSPGRMSSYEQYF
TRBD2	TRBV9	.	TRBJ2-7	TGTGCCAGCAGCGTTACTAGCGGCTCCTACGAGCAGTACTTC	CASSVTSGSYEQYF
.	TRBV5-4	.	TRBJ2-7	TGTGCCAGCAGCTTGTTTGGATACGACCCCTACGAGCAGTACTTC	CASSLFGYDPYEQYF
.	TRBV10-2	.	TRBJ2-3	TGCGCCAGCAGTGAGTTTTGGGAGGTGGCAGATACGCAGTATTTT	CASSEFWEVADTQYF
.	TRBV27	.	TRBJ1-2	TGTGCCAGCAGTTTAGGGGCAGGCGCCCCCTTGGGAGGCTACACCTTC	CASSLGAGAPLGGYTF
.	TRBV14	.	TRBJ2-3	TGTGCCAGCAGCCAGTTAACAGGGTTAAAGGCAGATACGCAGTATTTT	CASSQLTGLKADTQYF
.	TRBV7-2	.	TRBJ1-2	TGTGCCAGCAGCTTAGCAGGGTCGAGCTATGGCTACACCTTC	CASSLAGSSYGYTF
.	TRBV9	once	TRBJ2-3	TGTGCCAGCACCGTGCTGGGCAGGGAGTATGATACGCAGTATTTT	CASTVLGREYDTQYF
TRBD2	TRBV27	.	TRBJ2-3	TGTGCCAGCAGGGGGAGCGGGGGCCTTGCCCATACGCAGTATTTT	CASRGSGGLAHTQYF
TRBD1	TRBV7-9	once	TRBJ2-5	TGTGCCAGCAGCTTATCAGGGGGCAGGGAGACCCAGTACTTC	CASSLSGGRETQYF
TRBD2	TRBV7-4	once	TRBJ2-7	TGTGCCAGCACCTCTCCGGGACTAGCTCCCTACGAGCAGTACTTC	CASTSPGLAPYEQYF
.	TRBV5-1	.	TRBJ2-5	TGCGCCAGCAGCTTGGGATGGGCGGGGGCGCAAGAGACCCAGTACTTC	CASSLGWAGAQETQYF
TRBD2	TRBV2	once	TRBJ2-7	TGTGCCAGCGGAACCGGGACTAGCGAATCCTACGAGCAGTACTTC	CASGTGTSESYEQYF
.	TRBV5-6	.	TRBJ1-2	TGTGCCAGCAGCTTGGAACTGACAGGACCTAACTATGGCTACACCTTC	CASSLELTGPNYGYTF
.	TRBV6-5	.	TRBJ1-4	TGTGCCAGCAGTCCGACAGGAGCTTCGGAAAAACTGTTTTTT	CASSPTGASEKLFF